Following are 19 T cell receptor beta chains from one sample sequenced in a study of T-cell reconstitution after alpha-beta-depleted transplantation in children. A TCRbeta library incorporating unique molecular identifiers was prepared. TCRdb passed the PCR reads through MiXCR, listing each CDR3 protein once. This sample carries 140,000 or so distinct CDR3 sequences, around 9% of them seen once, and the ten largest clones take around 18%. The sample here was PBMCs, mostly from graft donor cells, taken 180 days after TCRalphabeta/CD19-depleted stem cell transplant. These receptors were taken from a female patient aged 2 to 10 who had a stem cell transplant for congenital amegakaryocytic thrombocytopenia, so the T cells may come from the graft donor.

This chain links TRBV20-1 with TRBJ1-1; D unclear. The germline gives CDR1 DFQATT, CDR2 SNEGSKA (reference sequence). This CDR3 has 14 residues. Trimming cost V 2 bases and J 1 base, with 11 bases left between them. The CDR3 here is CSARFSQPNTEAFF. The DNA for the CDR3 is TGCAGTGCTAGATTCAGCCAGCCGAACACTGAAGCTTTCTTT.

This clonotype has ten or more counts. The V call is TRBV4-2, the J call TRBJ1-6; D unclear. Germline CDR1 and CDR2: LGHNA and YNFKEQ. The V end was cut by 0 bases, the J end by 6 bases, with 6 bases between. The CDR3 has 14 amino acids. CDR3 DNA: TGTGCCAGCAGCCAAGAATACCGTAATTCACCCCTCCACTTT. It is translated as CASSQEYRNSPLHF.

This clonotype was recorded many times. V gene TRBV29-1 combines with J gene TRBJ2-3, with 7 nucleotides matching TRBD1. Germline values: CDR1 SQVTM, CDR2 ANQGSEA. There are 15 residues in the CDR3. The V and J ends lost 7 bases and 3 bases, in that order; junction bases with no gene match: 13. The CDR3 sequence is CSATGAVTGTDTQYF. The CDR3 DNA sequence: TGCAGCGCTACAGGGGCAGTAACGGGAACAGATACGCAGTATTTT.

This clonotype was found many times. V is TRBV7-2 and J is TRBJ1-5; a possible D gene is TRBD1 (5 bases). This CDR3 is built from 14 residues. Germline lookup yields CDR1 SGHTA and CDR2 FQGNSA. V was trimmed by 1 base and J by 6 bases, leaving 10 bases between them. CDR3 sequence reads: CASSLGAGPQPQHF. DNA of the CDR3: TGTGCCAGCAGCTTAGGGGCAGGGCCTCAGCCCCAGCATTTT.

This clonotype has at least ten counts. DNA of the CDR3: TGTGCCATCAGACCGGGACACCAAGAGACCCAGTACTTC. Its translation is CAIRPGHQETQYF. This rearrangement joins TRBV10-3 to TRBJ2-5; the D call may be TRBD1 or TRBD2 (5 bases each). V was trimmed by 6 bases and J by 0 bases, leaving 8 bases between them. From germline, CDR1 is ENHRY and CDR2 SYGVKD. CDR3 length equals 13 residues.

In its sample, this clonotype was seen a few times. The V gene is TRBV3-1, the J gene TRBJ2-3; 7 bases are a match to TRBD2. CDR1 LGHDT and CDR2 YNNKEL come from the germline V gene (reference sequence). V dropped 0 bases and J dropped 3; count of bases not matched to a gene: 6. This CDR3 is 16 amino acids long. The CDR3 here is CASSQDPGLPTDTQYF. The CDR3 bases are TGTGCCAGCAGCCAAGATCCGGGACTACCAACAGATACGCAGTATTTT.

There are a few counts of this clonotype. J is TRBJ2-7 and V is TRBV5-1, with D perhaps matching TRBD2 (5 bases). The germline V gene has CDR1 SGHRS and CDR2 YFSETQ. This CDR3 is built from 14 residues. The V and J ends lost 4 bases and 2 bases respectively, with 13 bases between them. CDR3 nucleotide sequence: TGCGCCAGCAGCGGACTGGGGATCACCTACGAGCAGTACTTC. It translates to CASSGLGITYEQYF.

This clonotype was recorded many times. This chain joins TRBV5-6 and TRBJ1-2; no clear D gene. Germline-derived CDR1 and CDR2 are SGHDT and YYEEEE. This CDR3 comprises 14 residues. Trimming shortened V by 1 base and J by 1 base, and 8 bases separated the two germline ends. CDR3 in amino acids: CASSLRSDNYGYTF. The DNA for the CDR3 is TGTGCCAGCAGCTTGAGGTCGGATAACTATGGCTACACCTTC.

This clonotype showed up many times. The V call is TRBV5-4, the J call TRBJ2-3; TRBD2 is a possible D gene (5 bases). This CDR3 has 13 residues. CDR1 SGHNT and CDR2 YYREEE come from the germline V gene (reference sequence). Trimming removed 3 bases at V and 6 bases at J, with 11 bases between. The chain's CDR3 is CASSSGWGDTQYF. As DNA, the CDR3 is TGTGCCAGCAGCTCGGGGTGGGGTGATACGCAGTATTTT.

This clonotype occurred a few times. The CDR3 here is CASSTWRNTQYF. The CDR3 DNA reads TGTGCCAGCAGCACATGGCGTAATACGCAGTATTTT. J is TRBJ2-3 and V is TRBV5-6; D ambiguous. Trimming removed 4 bases at V and 7 bases at J, with 10 bases between. Per germline, CDR1 SGHDT and CDR2 YYEEEE. The CDR3 has 12 amino acids. The whole variable domain, filled in from reference TRBV5-6 and TRBJ2-3, reads DAGVTQSPTHLIKTRGQQVTLRCSPKSGHDTVSWYQQALGQGPQFIFQYYEEEERQRGNFPDRFSGHQFPNYSSELNVNALLLGDSALYLCASSTWRNTQYFGPGTRLTVL.

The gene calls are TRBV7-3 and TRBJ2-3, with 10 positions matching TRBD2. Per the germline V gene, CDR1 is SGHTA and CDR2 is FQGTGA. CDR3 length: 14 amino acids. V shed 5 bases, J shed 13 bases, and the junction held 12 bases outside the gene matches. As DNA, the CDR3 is TGTGCCAGCAGCCTAAAGACTAGCGGGCGGAAAGAGTATTTT. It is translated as CASSLKTSGRKEYF.

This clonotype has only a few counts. Written as DNA, the CDR3 is TGCAGTGCTAGAGTCGGGCAGCGGGGGGACTCCTACGAGCAGTACTTC. This translates into CSARVGQRGDSYEQYF. The genes are TRBV20-1 and TRBJ2-7; 9 bases are shared with TRBD2. The CDR3 contains 16 residues. Trimming removed 1 base from V and 0 bases from J; junction bases left unmatched: 7. CDR1 is DFQATT, CDR2 SNEGSKA, per germline (reference sequence).

The CDR3 sequence is CASSWDRAKNIQYF. The CDR3 bases are TGTGCCAGCAGCTGGGACAGGGCCAAAAACATTCAGTACTTC. This chain connects TRBV6-1 to TRBJ2-4, with 8 bases lining up with TRBD1. With V trimmed by 6 bases and J by 1 base, 2 bases remained unmatched. Germline V gives CDR1 MNHNS, CDR2 SASEGT. CDR3 length equals 14 residues.

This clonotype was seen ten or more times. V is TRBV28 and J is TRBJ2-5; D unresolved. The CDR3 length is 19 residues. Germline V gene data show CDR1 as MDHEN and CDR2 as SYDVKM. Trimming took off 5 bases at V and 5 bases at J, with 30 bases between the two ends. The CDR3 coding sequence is TGTGCCAGCAGTCACGAACGCTTTAATTTGTCACCCCCCTGGGAGACCCAGTACTTC. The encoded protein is CASSHERFNLSPPWETQYF.

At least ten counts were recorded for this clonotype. The DNA for the CDR3 is TGCAGTGCTATAGCGGGGAACACTGAAGCTTTCTTT. Amino acid sequence: CSAIAGNTEAFF. V and J are TRBV20-1 and TRBJ1-1; D gene uncertain. Germline CDR1 reads DFQATT; CDR2 reads SNEGSKA (reference sequence). Trimming took 4 bases from V and 1 from J, leaving 7 bases between them. This CDR3 region has 12 residues.

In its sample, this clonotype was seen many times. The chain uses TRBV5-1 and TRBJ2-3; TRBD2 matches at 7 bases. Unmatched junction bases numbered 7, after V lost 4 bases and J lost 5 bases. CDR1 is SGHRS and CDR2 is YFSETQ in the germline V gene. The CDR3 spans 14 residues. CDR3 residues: CASSLWSGKDTQYF. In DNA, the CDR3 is TGCGCCAGCAGCCTGTGGAGCGGGAAAGATACGCAGTATTTT.

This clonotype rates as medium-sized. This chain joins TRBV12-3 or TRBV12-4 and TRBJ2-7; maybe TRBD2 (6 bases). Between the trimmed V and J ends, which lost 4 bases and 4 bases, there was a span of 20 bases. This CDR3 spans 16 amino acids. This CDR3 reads CASSSRSTGVRYEQYF. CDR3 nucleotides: TGTGCCAGCAGTTCCCGGTCGACGGGGGTGCGGTACGAGCAGTACTTC.

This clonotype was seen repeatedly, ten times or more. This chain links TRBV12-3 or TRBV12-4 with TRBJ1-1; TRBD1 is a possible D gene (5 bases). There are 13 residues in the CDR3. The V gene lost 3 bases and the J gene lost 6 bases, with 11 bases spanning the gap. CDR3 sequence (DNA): TGTGCCAGCAGTTTGGTAAGGGGATCTGAAGCTTTCTTT. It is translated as CASSLVRGSEAFF.

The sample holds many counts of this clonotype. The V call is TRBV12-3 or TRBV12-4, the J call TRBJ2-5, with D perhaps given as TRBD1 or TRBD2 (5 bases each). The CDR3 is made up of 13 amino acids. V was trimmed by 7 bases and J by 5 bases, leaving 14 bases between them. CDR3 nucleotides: TGTGCCAGCACACGGGGCCGGGTGGAGACCCAGTACTTC. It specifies CASTRGRVETQYF.